This T cell receptor beta chain is from a study of blood T cell repertoires in COVID-19. Study-wide context: Samples came from the United States, Italy and Spain, spanning acute and convalescent COVID-19.

Participants were aged about 18 to 90 years, lived in about 26 US areas, and enrolled virtually. Assignment of participants to cohorts was predicated upon participant-reported clinical history. Authors' analysis steps: Reference gene primer amplification yielded estimated nucleated cell counts. Clones were read by immunoSEQ multiplex PCR, and TCRdb kept only the in-frame ones, dropping some. V, J and clone size were drawn from that table, and D and trimming were deduced from the DNA. The top ten hold 0.95% to 1.5% of the sample, which has some 150,000 clones, approximately 90% seen once. Looked up from germline, CDR1 is SGHTA and CDR2 is FQGTGA. The CDR3 loop spans 14 amino acids. Between the trimmed V and J ends, which lost 5 bases and 0 bases, there was a span of 11 bases.

The sample comprised PBMCs or T cells enriched from blood (not recorded which). The receptor was isolated from a woman younger than 45 with acute COVID-19. The rearrangement links TRBV7-3 to TRBJ2-7, with D perhaps matching TRBD2 (5 bases). The CDR3 sequence is CASSRIAGSYEQYF. For the CDR3, the DNA is TGTGCCAGCAGCCGCATCGCGGGCTCCTACGAGCAGTACTTC.